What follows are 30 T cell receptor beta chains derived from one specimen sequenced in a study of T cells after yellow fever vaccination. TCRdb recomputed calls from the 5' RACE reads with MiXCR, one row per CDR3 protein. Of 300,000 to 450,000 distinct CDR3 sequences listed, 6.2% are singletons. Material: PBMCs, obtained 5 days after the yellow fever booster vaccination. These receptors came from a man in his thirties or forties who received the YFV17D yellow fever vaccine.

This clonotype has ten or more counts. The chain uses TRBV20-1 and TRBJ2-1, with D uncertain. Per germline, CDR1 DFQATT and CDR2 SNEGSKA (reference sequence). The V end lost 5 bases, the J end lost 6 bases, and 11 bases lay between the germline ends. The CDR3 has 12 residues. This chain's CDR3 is CSAGMGSNEQFF. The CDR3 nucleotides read TGCAGTGCTGGAATGGGTTCCAATGAGCAGTTCTTC.

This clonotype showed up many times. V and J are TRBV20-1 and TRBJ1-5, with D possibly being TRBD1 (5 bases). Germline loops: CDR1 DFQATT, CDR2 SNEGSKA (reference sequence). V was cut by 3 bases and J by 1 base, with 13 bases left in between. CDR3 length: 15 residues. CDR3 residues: CSARGRGQSNQPQHF. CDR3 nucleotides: TGCAGTGCTAGGGGTCGGGGCCAAAGCAATCAGCCCCAGCATTTT.

The CDR3 spells CSARATPLPPGLAVYEQYF. CDR3 sequence (DNA): TGCAGTGCTAGAGCAACTCCTTTACCACCGGGACTAGCGGTATACGAGCAGTACTTC. The chain recombines TRBV20-1 with TRBJ2-7, with 11 bases identical to TRBD2. The germline CDR1 and CDR2 sequences are DFQATT and SNEGSKA (reference sequence). V shed 1 base, J shed 4 bases, and the junction held 18 bases outside the gene matches. CDR3 length: 19 amino acids.

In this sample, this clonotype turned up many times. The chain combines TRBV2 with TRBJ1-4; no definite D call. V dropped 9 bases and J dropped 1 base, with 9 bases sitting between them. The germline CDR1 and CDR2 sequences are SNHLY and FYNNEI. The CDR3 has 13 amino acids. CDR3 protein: CASHWGTNEKLFF. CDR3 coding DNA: TGTGCCAGTCATTGGGGAACTAATGAAAAACTGTTTTTT.

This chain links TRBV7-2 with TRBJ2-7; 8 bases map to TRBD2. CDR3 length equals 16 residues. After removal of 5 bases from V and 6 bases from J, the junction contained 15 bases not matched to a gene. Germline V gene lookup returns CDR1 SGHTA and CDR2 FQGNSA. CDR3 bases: TGTGCCAGCAGCCTACGTCCAGCGGGGGCAATCGGCGAGCAGTACTTC. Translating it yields CASSLRPAGAIGEQYF.

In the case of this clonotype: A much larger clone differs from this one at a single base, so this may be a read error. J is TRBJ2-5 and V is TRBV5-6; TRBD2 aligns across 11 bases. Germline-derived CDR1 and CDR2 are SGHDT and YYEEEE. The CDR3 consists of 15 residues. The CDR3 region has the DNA TGTGCCAGCAGCTGGGGACTAGCGGACTTCGAGAACCAGTACTTC. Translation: CASSWGLADFENQYF.

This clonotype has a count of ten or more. The CDR3 DNA reads as TGCGCCAGCAGCCAGGAGGGGACTAGCGGTTACACAGATACGCAGTATTTT. The encoded protein is CASSQEGTSGYTDTQYF. The chain has TRBV5-1 and TRBJ2-3; 11 positions match TRBD2. The CDR3 spans 17 residues. V was pared by 4 bases and J by 2 bases, with 9 bases of the junction left unmatched. The germline CDR1 and CDR2 sequences are SGHRS and YFSETQ.

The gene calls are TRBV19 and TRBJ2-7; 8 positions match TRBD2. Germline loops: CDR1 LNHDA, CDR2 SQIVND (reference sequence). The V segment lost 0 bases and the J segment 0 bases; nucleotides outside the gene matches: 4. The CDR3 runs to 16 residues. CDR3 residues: CASSIEAGGFSYEQYF. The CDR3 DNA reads TGTGCCAGTAGTATAGAGGCGGGAGGCTTCTCCTACGAGCAGTACTTC.

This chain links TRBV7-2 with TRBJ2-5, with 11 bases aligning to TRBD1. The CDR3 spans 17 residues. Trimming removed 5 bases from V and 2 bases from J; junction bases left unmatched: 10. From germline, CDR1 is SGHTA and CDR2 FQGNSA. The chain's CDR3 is CASSLRTGGIPQETQYF. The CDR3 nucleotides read TGTGCCAGCAGCCTCCGGACAGGGGGCATACCACAAGAGACCCAGTACTTC.

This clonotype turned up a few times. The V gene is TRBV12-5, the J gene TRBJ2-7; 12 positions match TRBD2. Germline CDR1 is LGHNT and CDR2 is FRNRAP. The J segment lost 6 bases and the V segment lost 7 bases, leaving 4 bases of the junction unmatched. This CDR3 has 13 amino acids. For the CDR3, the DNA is TGTGCTAGTGCCGGACTAGCGGGAACCGAGCAGTACTTC. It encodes CASAGLAGTEQYF.

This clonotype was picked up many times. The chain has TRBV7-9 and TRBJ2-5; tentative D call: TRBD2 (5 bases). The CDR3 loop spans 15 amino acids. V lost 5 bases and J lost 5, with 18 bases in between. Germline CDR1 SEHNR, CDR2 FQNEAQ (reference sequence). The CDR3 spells CASSRSSGFGETQYF. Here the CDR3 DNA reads TGTGCCAGCAGCCGGAGCTCGGGATTTGGGGAGACCCAGTACTTC.

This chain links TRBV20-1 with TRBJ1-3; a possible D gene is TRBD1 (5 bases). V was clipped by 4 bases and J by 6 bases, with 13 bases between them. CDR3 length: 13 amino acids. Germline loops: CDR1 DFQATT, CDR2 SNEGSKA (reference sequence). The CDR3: CSATDRGLNTIYF. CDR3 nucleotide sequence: TGCAGTGCTACGGACCGGGGCTTAAACACCATATATTTT.

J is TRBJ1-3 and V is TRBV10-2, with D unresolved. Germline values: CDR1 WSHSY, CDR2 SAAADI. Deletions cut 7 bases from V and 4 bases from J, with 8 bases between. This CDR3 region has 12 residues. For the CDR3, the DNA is TGCGCCAGCATTGATGGAGGAAACACCATATATTTT. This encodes CASIDGGNTIYF.

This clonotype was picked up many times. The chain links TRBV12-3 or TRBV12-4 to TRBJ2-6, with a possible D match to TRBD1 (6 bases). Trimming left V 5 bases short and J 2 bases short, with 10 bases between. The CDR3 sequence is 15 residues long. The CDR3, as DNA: TGTGCCAGCAGTCAGAGGACAGCTGGGGCCAACGTCCTGACTTTC. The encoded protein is CASSQRTAGANVLTF.

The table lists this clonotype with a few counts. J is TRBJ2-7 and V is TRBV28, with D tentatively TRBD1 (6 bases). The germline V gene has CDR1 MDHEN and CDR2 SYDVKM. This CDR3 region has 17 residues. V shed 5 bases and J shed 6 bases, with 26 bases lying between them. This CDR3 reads CASSPPSTGTTTPEQYF. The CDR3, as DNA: TGTGCCAGCAGTCCACCATCCACAGGGACCACTACGCCCGAGCAGTACTTC.

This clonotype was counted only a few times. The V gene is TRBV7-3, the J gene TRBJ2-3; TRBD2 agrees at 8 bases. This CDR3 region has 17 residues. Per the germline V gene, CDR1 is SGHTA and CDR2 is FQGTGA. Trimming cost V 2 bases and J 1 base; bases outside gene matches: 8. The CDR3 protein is CASSLSILADGTDTQYF. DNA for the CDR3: TGTGCCAGCAGCTTATCAATACTAGCGGATGGCACAGATACGCAGTATTTT.

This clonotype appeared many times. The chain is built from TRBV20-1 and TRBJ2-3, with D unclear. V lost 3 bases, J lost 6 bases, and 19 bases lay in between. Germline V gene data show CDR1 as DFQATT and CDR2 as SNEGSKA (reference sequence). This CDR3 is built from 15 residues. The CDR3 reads CSARDSRANMDTQYF. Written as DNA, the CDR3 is TGCAGTGCTAGGGATTCTCGGGCAAATATGGATACGCAGTATTTT.

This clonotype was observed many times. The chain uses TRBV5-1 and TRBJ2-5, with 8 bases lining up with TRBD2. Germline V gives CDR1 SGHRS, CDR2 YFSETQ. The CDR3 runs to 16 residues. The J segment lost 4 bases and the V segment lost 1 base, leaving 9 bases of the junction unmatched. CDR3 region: CASSLWASGGRETQYF. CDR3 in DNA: TGCGCCAGCAGCTTGTGGGCCTCGGGGGGGCGAGAGACCCAGTACTTC.

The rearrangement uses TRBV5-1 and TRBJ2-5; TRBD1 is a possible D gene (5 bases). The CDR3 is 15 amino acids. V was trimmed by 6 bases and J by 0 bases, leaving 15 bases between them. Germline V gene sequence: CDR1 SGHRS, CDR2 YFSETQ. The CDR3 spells CASNRWSANQETQYF. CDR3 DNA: TGCGCCAGCAACAGGTGGTCCGCTAACCAAGAGACCCAGTACTTC.

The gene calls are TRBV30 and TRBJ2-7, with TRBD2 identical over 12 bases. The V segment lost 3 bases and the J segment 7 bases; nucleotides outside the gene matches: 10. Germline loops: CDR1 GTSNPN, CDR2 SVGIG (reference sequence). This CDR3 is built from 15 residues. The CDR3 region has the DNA TGTGCCTGGAGGGAGCCGGGACTAGCGGGTCATGAGCAGTACTTC. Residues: CAWREPGLAGHEQYF.

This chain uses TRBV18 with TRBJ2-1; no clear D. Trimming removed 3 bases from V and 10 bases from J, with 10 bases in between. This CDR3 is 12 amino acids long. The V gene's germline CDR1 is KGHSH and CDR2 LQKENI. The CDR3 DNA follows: TGTGCCAGCTCACCCCCCGTCGGGGAGCAGTTCTTC. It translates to CASSPPVGEQFF.

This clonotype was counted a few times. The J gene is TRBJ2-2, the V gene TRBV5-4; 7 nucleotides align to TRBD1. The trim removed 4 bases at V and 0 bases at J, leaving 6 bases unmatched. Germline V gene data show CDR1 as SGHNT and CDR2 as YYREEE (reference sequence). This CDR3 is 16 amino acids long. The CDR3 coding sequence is TGTGCCAGCAGCGACAGGGACGTCGCGAACACCGGGGAGCTGTTTTTT. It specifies CASSDRDVANTGELFF.

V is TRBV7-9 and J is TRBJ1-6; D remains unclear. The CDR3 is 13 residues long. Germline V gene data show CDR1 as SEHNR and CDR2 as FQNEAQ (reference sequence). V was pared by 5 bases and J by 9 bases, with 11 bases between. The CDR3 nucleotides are TGTGCCAGCAGCCGCGAGGCGGCTTCACCCCTCCACTTT. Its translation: CASSREAASPLHF.

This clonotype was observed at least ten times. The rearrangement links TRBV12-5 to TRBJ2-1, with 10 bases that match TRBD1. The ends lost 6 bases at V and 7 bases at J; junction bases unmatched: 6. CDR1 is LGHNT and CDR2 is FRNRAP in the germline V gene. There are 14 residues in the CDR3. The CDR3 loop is CASGRDRGLNEQFF. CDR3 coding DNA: TGTGCTAGTGGCCGGGACAGGGGACTTAATGAGCAGTTCTTC.

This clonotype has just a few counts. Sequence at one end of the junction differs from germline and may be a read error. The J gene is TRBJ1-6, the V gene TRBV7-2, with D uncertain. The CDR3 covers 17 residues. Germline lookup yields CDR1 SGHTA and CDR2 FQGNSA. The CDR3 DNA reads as TGTGCCAGCAGCTTAGGGGGAGCCGGCTCCCATAATTCACCCCTCCACTTT. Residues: CASSLGGAGSHNSPLHF.

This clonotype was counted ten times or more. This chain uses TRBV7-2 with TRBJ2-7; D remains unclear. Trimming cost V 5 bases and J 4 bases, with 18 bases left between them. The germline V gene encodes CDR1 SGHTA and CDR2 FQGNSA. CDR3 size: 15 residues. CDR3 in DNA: TGTGCCAGCAGCAAAAGGACGGAACATACGTACGAGCAGTACTTC. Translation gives CASSKRTEHTYEQYF.

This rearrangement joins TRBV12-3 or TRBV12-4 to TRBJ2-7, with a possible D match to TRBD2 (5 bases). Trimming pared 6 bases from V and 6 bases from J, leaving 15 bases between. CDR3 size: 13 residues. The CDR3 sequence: CASSLNTSPEQYF. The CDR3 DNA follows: TGTGCCAGCAGCCTTAACACTAGTCCCGAGCAGTACTTC.

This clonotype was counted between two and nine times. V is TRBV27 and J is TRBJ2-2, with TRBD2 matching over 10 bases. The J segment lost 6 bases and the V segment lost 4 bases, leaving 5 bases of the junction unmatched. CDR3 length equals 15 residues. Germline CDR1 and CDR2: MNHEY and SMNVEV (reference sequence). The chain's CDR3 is CASSSPGLASGELFF. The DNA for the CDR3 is TGTGCCAGCAGTTCTCCGGGACTAGCGTCCGGGGAGCTGTTTTTT.

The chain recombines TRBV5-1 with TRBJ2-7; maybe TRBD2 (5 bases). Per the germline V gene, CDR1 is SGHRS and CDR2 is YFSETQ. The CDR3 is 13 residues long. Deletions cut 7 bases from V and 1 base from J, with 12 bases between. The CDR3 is CASQADFSYEQYF. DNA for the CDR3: TGCGCCAGCCAGGCGGACTTTTCCTACGAGCAGTACTTC.

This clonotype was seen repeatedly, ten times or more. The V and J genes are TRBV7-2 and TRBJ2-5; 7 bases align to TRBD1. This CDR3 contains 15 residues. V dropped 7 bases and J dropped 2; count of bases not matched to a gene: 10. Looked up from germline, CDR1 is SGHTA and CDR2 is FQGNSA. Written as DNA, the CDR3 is TGTGCCAGCACCCTCGGGGACAGAACACAAGAGACCCAGTACTTC. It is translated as CASTLGDRTQETQYF.